These 14 T cell receptor beta chains originate from one sample sequenced in a study of T-cell memory formation after mild COVID-19. TCRdb reanalysed the 5' RACE reads using MiXCR and keeps one entry per CDR3 protein. The data contain approximately 560,000 distinct CDR3 sequences, 15% to 20% of them singletons. Sequencing was done on a sample of PBMCs or a T cell subset sorted from them (not recorded which). The receptors here all came from an adult woman who had mild COVID-19 (a few samples of this study predate the infection). Cell type and time point are not known.

At least ten counts were recorded for this clonotype. The V gene is TRBV4-3, the J gene TRBJ1-4; 9 nucleotides match TRBD1. The CDR3 runs 15 residues. Germline V lookup: CDR1 LGHNA, CDR2 YSLEER. Germline trimming cut 0 bases from V and 5 bases from J; bases unmatched to any gene: 1. The CDR3 nucleotides are TGCGCCAGCAGCCAAGAAGGGACAGGGAATGAAAAACTGTTTTTT. It encodes CASSQEGTGNEKLFF.

The chain employs TRBV3-1 and TRBJ2-1; D is unresolved. CDR1 is LGHDT, CDR2 YNNKEL, per germline (reference sequence). V was shortened by 6 bases and J by 7 bases, with 7 bases between the two germline ends. The CDR3 spans 11 residues. The CDR3 protein is CASRLLNEQFF. The CDR3 DNA is TGTGCCAGCAGACTCCTAAATGAGCAGTTCTTC.

The rearrangement uses TRBV7-9 and TRBJ1-1; D unclear. Germline V gene data show CDR1 as SEHNR and CDR2 as FQNEAQ (reference sequence). The CDR3 length is 13 residues. V was cut by 1 base and J by 5 bases, with 8 bases left in between. Here the CDR3 reads CASSLDGVTEAFF. In nucleotides, the CDR3 is TGTGCCAGCAGCTTAGACGGGGTAACTGAAGCTTTCTTT.

The table lists this clonotype with many counts. CDR3 in amino acids: CASSQGQNYGYTF. CDR3 sequence (DNA): TGTGCCAGCAGCCAGGGACAGAACTATGGCTACACCTTC. The chain uses TRBV11-2 and TRBJ1-2; the match to TRBD1 covers 7 bases. V dropped 5 bases and J dropped 2; count of bases not matched to a gene: 2. CDR3 length: 13 amino acids. Germline V gives CDR1 SGHAT, CDR2 FQNNGV. Complete variable domain (other parts from reference TRBV11-2 and TRBJ1-2): EAGVAQSPRYKIIEKRQSVAFWCNPISGHATLYWYQQILGQGPKLLIQFQNNGVVDDSQLPKDRFSAERLKGVDSTLKIQPAKLEDSAVYLCASSQGQNYGYTFGSGTRLTVV.

This clonotype was recorded a few times. One junction end disagrees with the germline gene, perhaps due to a read error. The chain carries TRBV7-7 and TRBJ2-1; D not resolved. The germline CDR1 and CDR2 sequences are SSHAT and FNYEAQ (reference sequence). The CDR3 is 14 amino acids. The CDR3 here is CASSFRADANEQFF. The CDR3 nucleotides read TGTGCTAGCAGCTTTAGAGCCGACGCCAATGAGCAGTTCTTC. Full variable domain (remainder filled in from reference TRBV7-7 and TRBJ2-1): GAGVSQSPRYKVTKRGQDVTLRCDPISSHATLYWYQQALGQGPEFLTYFNYEAQPDKSGLPSDRFSAERPEGSISTLTIQRTEQRDSAMYRCASSFRADANEQFFGPGTRLTVL.

This sequence joins TRBV29-1 and TRBJ2-1, with 7 bases matching TRBD1. This CDR3 contains 12 residues. With V trimmed by 6 bases and J by 3 bases, 2 bases remained unmatched. The germline CDR1 and CDR2 sequences are SQVTM and ANQGSEA. This CDR3 is CSVGQDYNEQFF. CDR3 sequence (DNA): TGCAGCGTAGGACAGGACTACAATGAGCAGTTCTTC.

This clonotype was seen ten or more times. The chain couples TRBV7-3 to TRBJ1-1; D not certain. V gave up 1 base and J gave up 1 base, with 4 bases separating them. Looked up from germline, CDR1 is SGHTA and CDR2 is FQGTGA. This CDR3 contains 13 residues. The DNA of the CDR3 is TGTGCCAGCAGCTTAATCAGGAACACTGAAGCTTTCTTT. Translating gives CASSLIRNTEAFF.

The chain uses TRBV7-3 and TRBJ2-3; D gene uncertain. The CDR3 loop spans 13 amino acids. V was clipped by 5 bases and J by 2 bases, with 8 bases between them. In germline, CDR1 is SGHTA, CDR2 FQGTGA. CDR3 nucleotide sequence: TGTGCCAGCAGCCCGCGATACACAGATACGCAGTATTTT. This translates into CASSPRYTDTQYF.

The chain couples TRBV12-3 or TRBV12-4 to TRBJ1-5, with D maybe TRBD1 (5 bases). The CDR3 is 14 residues long. The V end lost 5 bases, the J end lost 4 bases, and 12 bases lay between the germline ends. This CDR3 reads CASSPRTFNQPQHF. In DNA, the CDR3 is TGTGCCAGCAGTCCCAGGACATTTAATCAGCCCCAGCATTTT.

This clonotype was picked up a small number of times. V and J are TRBV5-1 and TRBJ2-1; 9 positions match TRBD2. Germline CDR1 and CDR2: SGHRS and YFSETQ. The CDR3 length is 14 residues. V shed 8 bases and J 9 bases; nucleotides not matched to a gene: 12. CDR3 in amino acids: CASIKVGSGSEQFF. The CDR3 DNA reads TGCGCCAGTATCAAAGTGGGTAGCGGGAGTGAGCAGTTCTTC.

The chain combines TRBV6-2 or TRBV6-3 with TRBJ1-5; no reliable D call. This CDR3 has 14 amino acids. Per germline, CDR1 MNHEY and CDR2 SVGEGT. V was cut by 8 bases and J by 0 bases, with 11 bases left in between. CDR3 protein: CASDPLFSNQPQHF. CDR3 sequence (DNA): TGTGCCAGCGACCCCCTATTTAGCAATCAGCCCCAGCATTTT.

This clonotype was counted a few times. The chain employs TRBV6-6 and TRBJ1-5; the D is unclear. CDR3 length: 14 residues. The germline V gene has CDR1 MNHNY and CDR2 SVGAGI (reference sequence). V dropped 5 bases and J dropped 0 bases, with 8 bases sitting between them. The CDR3 protein is CASSQLYSNQPQHF. DNA of the CDR3: TGTGCCAGCAGTCAGCTGTATAGCAATCAGCCCCAGCATTTT.

The sample holds a few counts of this clonotype. This chain uses TRBV3-1 with TRBJ1-1; D is unclear. V was pared by 5 bases and J by 4 bases, with 14 bases between. The CDR3 covers 14 residues. The germline gives CDR1 LGHDT, CDR2 YNNKEL (reference sequence). Here the CDR3 reads CASSGRGRSTEAFF. The CDR3 DNA follows: TGTGCCAGCAGCGGGAGAGGGAGGTCCACTGAAGCTTTCTTT.

V and J are TRBV13 and TRBJ1-4, with 7 bases fitting TRBD1. There are 13 residues in the CDR3. CDR1 PRHDT and CDR2 FYEKMQ come from the germline V gene (reference sequence). The junction had 6 bases not matched to a gene; V was cut back by 5 bases and J by 9 bases. CDR3 residues: CASSLRDRKKLFF. CDR3 bases: TGTGCCAGCAGCCTCCGGGACAGAAAAAAACTGTTTTTT.